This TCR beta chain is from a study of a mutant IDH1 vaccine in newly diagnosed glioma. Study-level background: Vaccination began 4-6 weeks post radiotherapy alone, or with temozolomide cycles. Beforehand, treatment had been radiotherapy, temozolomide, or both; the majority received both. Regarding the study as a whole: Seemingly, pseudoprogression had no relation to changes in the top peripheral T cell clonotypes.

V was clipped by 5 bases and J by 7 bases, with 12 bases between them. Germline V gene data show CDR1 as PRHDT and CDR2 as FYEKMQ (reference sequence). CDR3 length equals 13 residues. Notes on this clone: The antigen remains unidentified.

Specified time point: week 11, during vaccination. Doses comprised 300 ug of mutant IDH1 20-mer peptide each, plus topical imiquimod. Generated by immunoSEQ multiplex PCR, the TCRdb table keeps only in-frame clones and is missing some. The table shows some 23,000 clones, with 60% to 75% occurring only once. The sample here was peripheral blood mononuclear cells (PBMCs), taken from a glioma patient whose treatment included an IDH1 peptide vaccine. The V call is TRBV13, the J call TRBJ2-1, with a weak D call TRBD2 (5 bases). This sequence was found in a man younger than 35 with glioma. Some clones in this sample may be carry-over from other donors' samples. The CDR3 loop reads CASSPQRRNEQFF. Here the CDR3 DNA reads TGTGCCAGCAGCCCACAGCGGCGGAATGAGCAGTTCTTC. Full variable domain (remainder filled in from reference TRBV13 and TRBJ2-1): AAGVIQSPRHLIKEKRETATLKCYPIPRHDTVYWYQQGPGQDPQFLISFYEKMQSDKGSIPDRFSAQQFSDYHSELNMSSLELGDSALYFCASSPQRRNEQFFGPGTRLTVL.